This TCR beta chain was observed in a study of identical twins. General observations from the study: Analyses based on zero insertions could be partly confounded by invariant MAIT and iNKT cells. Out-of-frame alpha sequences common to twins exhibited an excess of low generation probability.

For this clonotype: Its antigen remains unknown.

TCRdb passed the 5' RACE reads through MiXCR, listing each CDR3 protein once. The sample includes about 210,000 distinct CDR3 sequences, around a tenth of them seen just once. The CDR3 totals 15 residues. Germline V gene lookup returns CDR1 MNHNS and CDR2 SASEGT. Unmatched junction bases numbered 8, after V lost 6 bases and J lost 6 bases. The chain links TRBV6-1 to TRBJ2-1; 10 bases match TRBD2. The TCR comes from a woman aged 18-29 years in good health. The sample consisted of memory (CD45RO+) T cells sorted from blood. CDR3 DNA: TGTGCCAGCAGGGCTCCTCTAGCGGGAGCCAATGAGCAGTTCTTC. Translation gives CASRAPLAGANEQFF.